Listed below are T cell receptor beta chains from one sample, sequenced in a study of blood T cell repertoires in COVID-19. Here immunoSEQ multiplex PCR was the method, and the copy in TCRdb shows in-frame clones only, minus some. The sample includes around 300,000 clones, about 87% of them seen just once. Sequenced material: PBMCs or T cells enriched from blood (not recorded which). The receptors derive from a woman between 25 and 40 years old who had recovered from COVID-19. Each CDR3 is given with its conserved first and last residue. A D gene is named only where the DNA matches it firmly. Not every row has a clone size; where given, it reads once, few, many or a size class.

J gene,V gene,clone size,D gene,CDR3 DNA,CDR3 protein
TRBJ2-1,TRBV13,-,TRBD2,TGTGCCAGCAGTAACAAGGGGCCTAGCGGGAACAATGAGCAGTTCTTC,CASSNKGPSGNNEQFF
TRBJ2-2,TRBV2,-,-,TGTGCCAGCAGTGTCCGGTTAACCGGGGAGCTGTTTTTT,CASSVRLTGELFF
TRBJ2-7,TRBV19,-,-,TGTGCCAGTAGTACCTCGATAGGACGAGGGCCCGGCGAGCAGTACTTC,CASSTSIGRGPGEQYF
TRBJ2-7,TRBV5-1,-,-,TGCGCCAGCAGCTTGCAAAACGAGCAGTACTTC,CASSLQNEQYF
TRBJ2-1,TRBV19,-,-,TGTGCCAGTAGTCCTCCTAGCAATGAGCAGTTCTTC,CASSPPSNEQFF
TRBJ2-1,TRBV5-1,-,-,TGCGCCAGCAGCTTCCGTAGCGGAGTCGGCTCCTACAATGAGCAGTTCTTC,CASSFRSGVGSYNEQFF
TRBJ1-3,TRBV6-5,-,-,TGTGCCAGCAGTTCTACCGGAAACACCATATATTTT,CASSSTGNTIYF
TRBJ1-6,TRBV5-4,few,-,TGTGCCAGCAGCCCCGGGTCCGCGCCCCTCCACTTT,CASSPGSAPLHF
TRBJ2-7,TRBV2,-,TRBD2,TGTGCCAGCAGAAGTCGGGGGGACGAGCAGTACTTC,CASRSRGDEQYF
TRBJ2-5,TRBV18,few,-,TGTGCCAGCTCACCAGCCCGAAATCGGGTGCAAGAGACCCAGTACTTC,CASSPARNRVQETQYF
TRBJ1-1,TRBV5-1,-,TRBD1,TGCGCCAGCAGCTTCGAGACAGGGATGAACACTGAAGCTTTCTTT,CASSFETGMNTEAFF
TRBJ1-5,TRBV7-8,-,-,TGTGCCAGCAGTTCCGGGGTCTCAGGTCAGCCCCAGCATTTT,CASSSGVSGQPQHF
TRBJ2-3,TRBV5-5,-,-,TGTGCCAGCAGCATAGAACAGGGTAAGACAGATACGCAGTATTTT,CASSIEQGKTDTQYF
TRBJ2-7,TRBV4-1,-,TRBD2,TGCGCCAGCAGCCAATATCCACCCAGCGGGGGGCCCTACGAGCAGTACTTC,CASSQYPPSGGPYEQYF
TRBJ1-3,TRBV25-1,-,TRBD1,TGTGCCAGCACCCTCCCGACAGGGAAAAGAAACACCATATATTTT,CASTLPTGKRNTIYF
TRBJ1-4,TRBV5-1,few,-,TGCGCCAGCAGCTTGTATCCGGGGGGGTCCAATGAAAAACTGTTTTTT,CASSLYPGGSNEKLFF
TRBJ1-5,TRBV4-3,-,-,TGCGCCAGCAGCCAAGAACGCAGGCCCCTGGGGCCCCAGCATTTT,CASSQERRPLGPQHF
TRBJ2-6,TRBV18,-,TRBD1,TGTGCCAGCTCACCCACAGGGGGCGCATCTGGGGCCAACGTCCTGACTTTC,CASSPTGGASGANVLTF
TRBJ1-2,TRBV7-9,once,-,TGTGCCAGCAGCTTTCAAGCGCCCAACTATGGCTACACCTTC,CASSFQAPNYGYTF
TRBJ2-3,TRBV5-6,-,TRBD2,TGTGCCAGCAGCTCTACTAGCGGGGGGGCAGATGGCACAGATACGCAGTATTTT,CASSSTSGGADGTDTQYF
TRBJ1-3,TRBV29-1,-,TRBD1,TGCAGCGTTACCGGCCTGGACAGGGCTGGAAACACCATATATTTT,CSVTGLDRAGNTIYF
TRBJ1-1,TRBV11-2,-,-,TGTGCCAGCAGCTCCAACAGGTGGGATCACCAAAAGAGGACTGAAGCTTTCTTT,CASSSNRWDHQKRTEAFF
TRBJ2-2,TRBV6-1,once,TRBD2,TGTGCCAGCAGTGTGGGACTAGCGGGGGTCCAGGGGACCGGGGAGCTGTTTTTT,CASSVGLAGVQGTGELFF
TRBJ1-1,TRBV9,-,-,TGTGCCAGCAGCGTCTCCTCGGGGAACACTGAAGCTTTCTTT,CASSVSSGNTEAFF
TRBJ2-5,TRBV5-4,-,-,TGTGCCAGCGGCACCTCAGGGCACCAAGAGACCCAGTACTTC,CASGTSGHQETQYF
TRBJ2-3,TRBV4-1,-,TRBD2,TGCGCCAGCAGCCAAGAGAATGTCGGGGGGGCGTCAGATACGCAGTATTTT,CASSQENVGGASDTQYF
TRBJ2-7,TRBV4-2,-,-,TGTGCCAGCAGCCAAGAAGCCCTGCAAAGCTCCTACGAGCAGTACTTC,CASSQEALQSSYEQYF
TRBJ1-5,TRBV6-2/TRBV6-3,-,-,TGTGCCAGCAGTACGGGGTTGAGAGGATCAGGACAGCCCCAGCATTTT,CASSTGLRGSGQPQHF